The next 6 T cell receptor beta chains were all read from a single sample in a study of OX40 agonist ivuxolimab in advanced cancers. Data came from immunoSEQ multiplex PCR; TCRdb stores just in-frame clones and leaves some out. The table has 9,000 to 15,000 clones, 80% to 90% seen once. The source was CD4+ or CD8+ T cells sorted from blood, collected in a trial of the OX40 agonist ivuxolimab. The receptor set was obtained from an adult with an advanced solid tumor such as melanoma, head and neck, liver or kidney cancer.

The chain has TRBV2 and TRBJ2-1, with D perhaps TRBD1 (6 bases). Germline V CDR1 and CDR2: SNHLY, FYNNEI. The CDR3 runs to 17 residues. The ends were cut back, 5 bases at V and 3 bases at J, with 20 bases in the middle. Here the CDR3 reads CASSKMDRLTFYNEQFF. The CDR3 DNA reads TGTGCCAGCAGTAAAATGGACAGATTAACTTTCTACAATGAGCAGTTCTTC.

This chain uses TRBV7-8 with TRBJ2-1; D unclear. Trimming took off 5 bases at V and 0 bases at J, with 11 bases between the two ends. This CDR3 comprises 15 residues. Germline V CDR1 and CDR2: SGHVS, FQNEAQ. CDR3 protein: CASSAGKSSYNEQFF. The CDR3 DNA sequence: TGTGCCAGCAGCGCAGGCAAGAGCTCCTACAATGAGCAGTTCTTC.

This rearrangement joins TRBV27 to TRBJ2-3; TRBD1 aligns across 8 bases. Trimming cost V 10 bases and J 2 bases; bases outside gene matches: 17. Germline CDR1 is MNHEY and CDR2 is SMNVEV (reference sequence). The CDR3 length is 17 residues. The CDR3 region is CAISPDSGQDYTDTQYF. In nucleotides, the CDR3 is TGTGCCATCTCCCCCGATTCGGGACAGGATTACACAGATACGCAGTATTTT.

The chain employs TRBV6-5 and TRBJ2-2; 7 bases agree with TRBD2. Per germline, CDR1 MNHEY and CDR2 SVGAGI. J gave up 8 bases and V 2 bases, and 2 bases lay outside the gene matches. The CDR3 is 13 amino acids. For the CDR3, the DNA is TGTGCCAGCAGTTACGCGGGAGAGGGGGAGCTGTTTTTT. As protein: CASSYAGEGELFF.

The J gene is TRBJ2-1, the V gene TRBV21-1; the D call in the table, TRBD2, was not verified against the DNA. TRBV21-1 is a known pseudogene. This CDR3 has 16 amino acids. The CDR3 nucleotides are TGTGCCAGCAGCAATTTTTCTAGCGGGAGGGGGAATGAGCAGTTCTTC. It yields the protein CASSNFSSGRGNEQFF.

This clone was observed a handful of times. CDR3 region: CASSYQAGGTEAFF. Here the CDR3 DNA reads TGTGCCAGCAGTTACCAGGCAGGGGGCACTGAAGCTTTCTTT. The chain uses TRBV6-5 and TRBJ1-1, with 7 bases that match TRBD1. Unmatched junction bases numbered 4, after V lost 2 bases and J lost 4 bases. From germline, CDR1 is MNHEY and CDR2 SVGAGI. The CDR3 spans 14 residues.